The rows below give T cell receptor beta chains drawn from one sample of a study of T-cell memory formation after mild COVID-19. TCRdb recomputed calls from the 5' RACE reads with MiXCR, one row per CDR3 protein. The repertoire consists of around 250,000 distinct CDR3 sequences, with 15% to 20% occurring once and the leading ten covering around a fifth. The specimen was PBMCs or a T cell subset sorted from them (not recorded which). These receptors were collected from a man younger than 30 who had mild COVID-19 (a few samples of this study predate the infection). Cell type and time point are not known. Each CDR3 is given with its conserved first and last residue. The D gene is left open where the match is weak. Only some rows state a clone size, as once, few, many or a class for expanded clones.

V gene	CDR3 length	J gene	clone size	D gene	CDR3 protein	CDR3 DNA
TRBV6-5	12	TRBJ2-1	many	NA	CASSGAYNEQFF	TGTGCCAGTTCAGGGGCCTACAATGAGCAGTTCTTC
TRBV10-3	15	TRBJ2-1	few	NA	CAISGTVDSYNEQFF	TGTGCCATCAGTGGAACAGTCGATTCCTACAATGAGCAGTTCTTC
TRBV5-1	16	TRBJ2-7	few	TRBD2	CASSLVSGGSSYEQYF	TGCGCCAGCAGCTTGGTTAGCGGGGGCTCATCCTACGAGCAGTACTTC
TRBV7-9	17	TRBJ1-5	NA	NA	CASSRARGVLRNQPQHF	TGTGCCAGCAGCCGAGCGAGGGGGGTTCTTAGAAATCAGCCCCAGCATTTT
TRBV7-2	15	TRBJ2-1	many	NA	CASRPALSGINEQFF	TGTGCCAGCAGACCGGCCCTAAGTGGAATCAATGAGCAGTTCTTC
TRBV20-1	14	TRBJ1-1	few	NA	CSARRGTANTEAFF	TGCAGTGCGAGAAGGGGGACGGCCAACACTGAAGCTTTCTTT
TRBV25-1	14	TRBJ2-3	NA	TRBD1	CASARDSPTDTQYF	TGTGCCAGCGCCCGGGACAGTCCGACAGATACGCAGTATTTT
TRBV30	15	TRBJ1-4	NA	NA	CAWSVMGGFNEKLFF	TGTGCCTGGAGTGTCATGGGGGGGTTTAATGAAAAACTGTTTTTT
TRBV7-9	15	TRBJ1-2	NA	TRBD1	CASSARDRGPYGYTF	TGTGCCAGCAGCGCCCGGGACAGGGGGCCCTATGGCTACACCTTC
TRBV29-1	13	TRBJ1-1	few	NA	CSVVVQGLAEAFF	TGCAGCGTTGTAGTCCAGGGCCTCGCTGAAGCTTTCTTT
TRBV7-3	16	TRBJ2-7	NA	NA	CASSITHAGQQYEQYF	TGTGCCAGCAGCATTACTCATGCGGGACAACAGTACGAGCAGTACTTC
TRBV4-1	15	TRBJ2-1	few	TRBD2	CASSQGSGGDNEQFF	TGCGCCAGCAGCCAAGGTAGCGGGGGAGACAATGAGCAGTTCTTC
TRBV5-5	13	TRBJ2-3	NA	NA	CASSPRPPDTQYF	TGTGCCAGCAGCCCCCGGCCTCCAGATACGCAGTATTTT
TRBV11-2	15	TRBJ2-6	few	TRBD2	CASGRASSGANVLTF	TGTGCCAGCGGGAGGGCCTCCTCTGGGGCCAACGTCCTGACTTTC
TRBV4-3	14	TRBJ2-5	NA	NA	CASSPDSGQETQYF	TGCGCCAGCAGCCCGGACAGCGGACAAGAGACCCAGTACTTC
TRBV12-3/TRBV12-4	19	TRBJ1-5	few	TRBD1	CASSHTGGGTYDGNQPQHF	TGTGCCAGCAGTCACACAGGGGGCGGAACGTATGATGGCAATCAGCCCCAGCATTTT
TRBV6-2/TRBV6-3	15	TRBJ2-1	few	TRBD1	CASSILTGGYNEQFF	TGTGCCAGCAGTATACTGACAGGGGGCTACAATGAGCAGTTCTTC
TRBV7-9	16	TRBJ1-3	few	NA	CASSSGTFGGGNTIYF	TGTGCCAGCAGCTCCGGGACTTTTGGCGGTGGAAACACCATATATTTT
TRBV7-3	14	TRBJ2-1	NA	NA	CASSYRVPYNEQFF	TGTGCCAGCAGCTACAGGGTACCCTACAATGAGCAGTTCTTC
TRBV10-3	14	TRBJ2-1	few	TRBD1	CAISENEGASMQFF	TGTGCCATCAGTGAGAATGAGGGGGCGAGTATGCAGTTCTTC
TRBV5-1	15	TRBJ2-1	few	NA	CASSLALVAYNEQFF	TGCGCCAGCAGCTTGGCCCTTGTGGCCTACAATGAGCAGTTCTTC
TRBV7-3	14	TRBJ2-3	NA	NA	CASSFYPSTDTQYF	TGTGCCAGCAGCTTTTATCCTAGCACAGATACGCAGTATTTT
TRBV6-5	15	TRBJ2-2	NA	NA	CASSYSPGNTGELFF	TGTGCCAGCAGTTACAGTCCAGGGAACACCGGGGAGCTGTTTTTT
TRBV5-1	16	TRBJ1-2	few	TRBD1	CASNAAGQGGSYGYTF	TGCGCCAGCAACGCAGCGGGACAGGGAGGGAGCTATGGCTACACCTTC
TRBV5-1	14	TRBJ1-2	NA	TRBD1	CASSRDSRNYGYTF	TGCGCCAGCAGCCGGGACAGCCGTAACTATGGCTACACCTTC
TRBV7-2	15	TRBJ2-3	few	NA	CASSFDRQALYTQYF	TGTGCCAGCAGCTTCGACAGGCAGGCCCTCTATACGCAGTATTTT
TRBV7-2	15	TRBJ2-3	many	TRBD2	CASSLAGGRADTQYF	TGTGCCAGCAGCTTAGCCGGGGGGAGGGCAGATACGCAGTATTTT
TRBV20-1	16	TRBJ1-1	NA	TRBD1	CSARSTGGRWNTEAFF	TGCAGTGCTCGTTCAACAGGGGGCAGATGGAACACTGAAGCTTTCTTT
TRBV6-5	15	TRBJ2-7	NA	NA	CASSFRDGTSYEQYF	TGTGCCAGCAGTTTCAGGGACGGGACCTCCTACGAGCAGTACTTC
TRBV7-9	14	TRBJ2-1	many	NA	CASSLGGPYNEQFF	TGTGCCAGCAGCTTGGGGGGGCCCTACAATGAGCAGTTCTTC
TRBV4-1	13	TRBJ2-1	NA	NA	CASSQPANNEQFF	TGCGCCAGCAGCCAACCGGCCAACAATGAGCAGTTCTTC
TRBV27	13	TRBJ2-2	NA	NA	CASKLRATGELFF	TGTGCCAGCAAGTTAAGGGCCACCGGGGAGCTGTTTTTT
TRBV11-1	14	TRBJ2-3	NA	NA	CASSLAHRTDTQYF	TGTGCCAGCAGCTTAGCCCATCGCACAGATACGCAGTATTTT
TRBV20-1	13	TRBJ2-3	NA	NA	CSAEGGVTDTQYF	TGCAGTGCGGAGGGGGGGGTCACAGATACGCAGTATTTT
TRBV4-3	16	TRBJ2-3	NA	NA	CASSQEGARGLNTQYF	TGCGCCAGCAGCCAAGAAGGAGCCAGGGGTCTGAATACGCAGTATTTT
TRBV20-1	12	TRBJ2-1	few	NA	CSAVDRVREQFF	TGCAGTGCTGTGGACAGAGTGAGGGAGCAGTTCTTC
TRBV5-1	15	TRBJ2-3	NA	NA	CASSLSTSITDTQYF	TGCGCCAGCAGCTTATCTACCTCAATCACAGATACGCAGTATTTT
TRBV7-2	13	TRBJ2-1	NA	NA	CASSLGGRTPQFF	TGTGCCAGCAGCTTAGGGGGCAGGACCCCACAGTTCTTC
TRBV5-6	14	TRBJ2-5	NA	NA	CASSLSAREVTQYF	TGTGCCAGCAGCTTGAGCGCCAGGGAGGTGACCCAGTACTTC
TRBV5-1	14	TRBJ1-4	few	TRBD1	CASSLGTGVVKLFF	TGCGCCAGCAGCCTCGGGACAGGGGTTGTGAAACTGTTTTTT
TRBV5-1	15	TRBJ1-4	few	NA	CASSSAGSTNEKLFF	TGCGCCAGCAGCTCTGCAGGGTCAACTAATGAAAAACTGTTTTTT
TRBV29-1	12	TRBJ1-1	few	NA	CSVTLGNTEAFF	TGCAGCGTTACCTTGGGGAACACTGAAGCTTTCTTT
TRBV29-1	13	TRBJ2-5	NA	TRBD1	CSARQGARETQYF	TGCAGCGCCAGACAGGGGGCCAGGGAGACCCAGTACTTC
TRBV20-1	14	TRBJ2-1	NA	TRBD2	CSAPTSGGVNEQFF	TGCAGTGCCCCGACTAGCGGGGGGGTCAATGAGCAGTTCTTC
TRBV6-5	16	TRBJ2-4	few	TRBD2	CASSTTSGGFSNIQYF	TGTGCCAGCAGTACGACTAGCGGGGGGTTTTCGAACATTCAGTACTTC
TRBV19	16	TRBJ2-1	NA	TRBD2	CASSRLLAGASNEQFF	TGTGCCAGTAGTAGACTTCTAGCGGGGGCCTCGAATGAGCAGTTCTTC
TRBV29-1	14	TRBJ2-5	NA	NA	CSVEIAGRQETQYF	TGCAGCGTTGAAATCGCGGGGCGCCAAGAGACCCAGTACTTC
TRBV6-4	15	TRBJ2-3	many	TRBD2	CASSDSAGGPDTQYF	TGTGCCAGCAGTGACTCAGCGGGGGGGCCAGATACGCAGTATTTT
TRBV19	13	TRBJ2-2	NA	NA	CASSIDRTGELFF	TGTGCCAGTAGTATAGACAGAACCGGGGAGCTGTTTTTT
TRBV20-1	15	TRBJ1-1	few	TRBD1	CSARQGGSVNTEAFF	TGCAGTGCTAGACAAGGGGGCAGTGTAAACACTGAAGCTTTCTTT
TRBV27	15	TRBJ2-5	NA	TRBD1	CASTLRQGLQETQYF	TGTGCCAGCACTTTAAGACAGGGCCTCCAGGAGACCCAGTACTTC
TRBV6-5	15	TRBJ1-1	once	TRBD1	CASRPGGQVDTEAFF	TGTGCCAGCAGACCAGGGGGCCAGGTGGACACTGAAGCTTTCTTT
TRBV3-1	16	TRBJ2-5	many	NA	CASSQGFQGGQETQYF	TGTGCCAGCAGCCAAGGTTTCCAGGGTGGTCAAGAGACCCAGTACTTC
TRBV3-1	15	TRBJ2-5	few	NA	CASSQGSGPQGTQYF	TGTGCCAGCAGCCAAGGATCCGGCCCTCAGGGGACCCAGTACTTC